This is a list of T cell receptor beta chains from one sample in a study of CD8+ T cells in alopecia areata. Clones were read by immunoSEQ multiplex PCR, and TCRdb kept only the in-frame ones, dropping some. Of around 82,000 clones in the sample, approximately 50% are singletons; the top ten hold approximately 5.3%. Sequencing used NKG2D-high CD8+ T cells sorted from blood. These receptors were obtained from a human donor with alopecia areata. The CDR3 runs from the conserved cysteine through the conserved F or W. Fields, in order: J gene, D gene, clone size, V gene, CDR3 DNA, CDR3 protein. The D gene is left open where the match is weak. Where a row states a size, it is once, few, many or the class of an expanded clone; other rows omit it.

TRBJ2-3	-	-	TRBV11-2	TGTGCCAGCAGCTTAGATCAAGGAGGGCGCGATTCAGATACGCAGTATTTT	CASSLDQGGRDSDTQYF
TRBJ2-1	TRBD2	few	TRBV29-1	TGCAGCGTCACCGGGACTAGCGGGGGCTACAATGAGCAGTTCTTC	CSVTGTSGGYNEQFF
TRBJ2-7	TRBD2	few	TRBV29-1	TGCAGCGTTTGGTCTAGCGGGTATGAGCAGTACTTC	CSVWSSGYEQYF
TRBJ2-3	-	-	TRBV14	TGTGCCAGCAGCCAAGTCGGGGGAAGCACAGATACGCAGTATTTT	CASSQVGGSTDTQYF
TRBJ2-7	-	-	TRBV28	TGTGCCAGCAATAAAGGGCTCTACGAGCAGTACTTC	CASNKGLYEQYF
TRBJ2-6	-	-	TRBV5-1	TGCGCCAGCAGCTTGGTACAGTCTGGGGCCAACGTCCTGACTTTC	CASSLVQSGANVLTF
TRBJ2-2	-	-	TRBV10-2	TGCGCCATGCGGGTCCCGAGCACCGGGGAGCTGTTTTTT	CAMRVPSTGELFF
TRBJ2-3	TRBD2	-	TRBV4-2	TGTGCCAGCAGCCAGGCGAGTCTAGCGGGGGTCACAGATACGCAGTATTTT	CASSQASLAGVTDTQYF
TRBJ1-2	-	few	TRBV7-8	TGTGCCAGCAGCTTAAGCGCCCTCTTAGGCTACACCTTC	CASSLSALLGYTF
TRBJ2-4	-	-	TRBV28	TGTGCCAGCAGCGGCGTAGGGGAACCTTATGTGGGCAAAAACATTCAGTACTTC	CASSGVGEPYVGKNIQYF
TRBJ2-7	TRBD2	-	TRBV7-9	TGTGCCAGCAGCTTAGTGGGACTAGCGGCATACGAGCAGTACTTC	CASSLVGLAAYEQYF
TRBJ2-7	-	-	TRBV5-1	TGCGCCAGCAGCCACGGGACGGGGGCAGGGACCTACGAGCAGTACTTC	CASSHGTGAGTYEQYF
TRBJ2-7	-	-	TRBV13	TGTGCCAGCAGCTCAACACCCTACGAGCAGTACTTC	CASSSTPYEQYF
TRBJ2-7	-	-	TRBV7-8	TGTGCCAGCAGCTGGGGAGCGAACTACGAGCAGTACTTC	CASSWGANYEQYF
TRBJ2-1	-	-	TRBV29-1	TGCAGCGCCGAGGGCTTAATAACTAGCTCCTACAATGAGCAGTTCTTC	CSAEGLITSSYNEQFF
TRBJ2-3	-	-	TRBV29-1	TGCAGCGTTGAAGATGAGGGGTGGGATACGCAGTATTTT	CSVEDEGWDTQYF
TRBJ2-5	TRBD2	-	TRBV2	TGTGCCAGCAGTGAAGCGCAGAGCGGGGGGGCCATGGGAGAGACCCAGTACTTC	CASSEAQSGGAMGETQYF
TRBJ2-1	-	-	TRBV7-9	TGTGCCAGCACCCTAGGCTACAATGAGCAGTTCTTC	CASTLGYNEQFF
TRBJ2-4	TRBD1	-	TRBV4-2	TGTGCCAGCAGCCAGGGGACAGGTCTAGCCAAAAACATTCAGTACTTC	CASSQGTGLAKNIQYF
TRBJ1-2	TRBD1	once	TRBV28	TGTGCCAGCAGTTTACTGGGGACAGACTATGGCTACACCTTC	CASSLLGTDYGYTF
TRBJ2-6	-	-	TRBV28	TGTGCCAGCATGGCAGGGACGAGCTCTGGGGCCAACGTCCTGACTTTC	CASMAGTSSGANVLTF
TRBJ2-1	-	once	TRBV6-5	TGTGCCAGTTCCCCAGGGCCCTACAATGAGCAGTTCTTC	CASSPGPYNEQFF
TRBJ2-5	TRBD1	-	TRBV5-1	TGCGCCAGCAGCCTAAGCCGGGACAGGGGGCAAGAGACCCAGTACTTC	CASSLSRDRGQETQYF
TRBJ2-4	-	-	TRBV2	TGTGCCAGCAGGGACGGGGCATCGCATCACTTC	CASRDGASHHF
TRBJ2-1	-	few	TRBV29-1	TGCAGCGTTGAGGTTTTAACGCAGGAGCAGTTCTTC	CSVEVLTQEQFF
TRBJ2-1	-	once	TRBV30	TGTGCCTGGAGTAGCGGCCTGAGGGATGAGCAGTTCTTC	CAWSSGLRDEQFF
TRBJ2-6	-	few	TRBV2	TGTACAGGGGCAGCGGGGGCGCTCTCTGGGGCCAACGTCCTGACTTTC	CTGAAGALSGANVLTF
TRBJ2-5	TRBD2	-	TRBV4-2	TGTGCCAGCAGCCGGGGACTAGCGGGGGAGGAGACCCAGTACTTC	CASSRGLAGEETQYF
TRBJ2-6	TRBD1	few	TRBV29-1	TGCAGCGTCACAGGGGATGTTATCTCTGGGGCCAACGTCCTGACTTTC	CSVTGDVISGANVLTF
TRBJ1-2	TRBD1	-	TRBV20-1	TGCAGTGCGACAGGGTCCGGTGGCTACACCTTC	CSATGSGGYTF
TRBJ1-2	-	once	TRBV27	TGTGCCAGCAGTTTCGGGTTAGACGCTAACTATGGCTACACCTTC	CASSFGLDANYGYTF
TRBJ2-3	-	-	TRBV11-2	TGTGCCAGCAGCTTGGTACACACAGATACGCAGTATTTT	CASSLVHTDTQYF
TRBJ2-1	-	-	TRBV2	TGTGCCAGCAGTGAGTGGGCGAGCTCCTACAATGAGCAGTTCTTC	CASSEWASSYNEQFF
TRBJ2-7	-	many	TRBV21-1	TGTGCCAGCGTAACGTCCGGCGGGTCAGCCTACGAGCAGTACTTC	CASVTSGGSAYEQYF
TRBJ1-2	TRBD1	few	TRBV29-1	TGCAGCGTAGCGGGACAGGGGCCAACTGGCTATGGCTACACCTTC	CSVAGQGPTGYGYTF
TRBJ2-4	TRBD1	few	TRBV14	TGTGCCAGCAGCCAAACGACAGGGAGAGACATTCAGTACTTC	CASSQTTGRDIQYF
TRBJ2-3	TRBD1	few	TRBV29-1	TGCAGCGTTGAAACAGGGGAGTTGACAGATACGCAGTATTTT	CSVETGELTDTQYF
TRBJ2-3	-	-	TRBV6-5	TGTGCCAGCAGTTCAGGGACAGATACGCAGTATTTT	CASSSGTDTQYF
TRBJ2-4	-	few	TRBV27	TGTGCCAGCAGTTCGAGTAAAAACATTCAGTACTTC	CASSSSKNIQYF
TRBJ2-1	-	few	TRBV4-3	TGCGCCAGCAGCCAAGATGGGGGGTCCTACAATGAGCAGTTCTTC	CASSQDGGSYNEQFF
TRBJ2-5	-	-	TRBV6-6	TGTGCCAGCAGTTACGTTCAGGAAGAGACCCAGTACTTC	CASSYVQEETQYF
TRBJ2-7	-	-	TRBV7-2	TGTGCCACCAGCCGGTTTGGACGATCCTACGAGCAGTACTTC	CATSRFGRSYEQYF
TRBJ1-2	TRBD1	-	TRBV27	TGTGCCAGCTCGGACAGGGTCAATGGCTACACCTTC	CASSDRVNGYTF
TRBJ2-1	-	-	TRBV29-1	TGCAGCGCCCAAGGAAAGGCGGACGATGAGCAGTTCTTC	CSAQGKADDEQFF
TRBJ1-1	-	-	TRBV25-1	TGTGCCAGCGGCTCGGGCACTGAAGCTTTCTTT	CASGSGTEAFF
TRBJ1-2	-	-	TRBV29-1	TGCAGCGTCGGGGGCCTGCCGCCCTATGGCTACACCTTC	CSVGGLPPYGYTF
TRBJ2-4	TRBD2	-	TRBV29-1	TGCAGCGTTGAAGACCCCGGGACTAGCGGGTTGGACATTCAGTACTTC	CSVEDPGTSGLDIQYF
TRBJ1-2	TRBD1	-	TRBV7-9	TGTGCCAGCCAAGGACAGGGGGCTGGGATCTCATATGGCTACACCTTC	CASQGQGAGISYGYTF
TRBJ1-2	-	-	TRBV30	TGTGCCTGGAGTCCTGAAGACAGAGAGGGCTACACCTTC	CAWSPEDREGYTF
TRBJ2-7	-	-	TRBV5-4	TGTGCCAGCAGCTTGGGCGGCGAGCAGTACTTC	CASSLGGEQYF